This T cell receptor (beta chain) was captured in a study of CD8+ T cells in alopecia areata (dated by TCRdb to the late 2010s). In terms of the full investigation: Treated patients were enrolled in an open-label pilot trial of oral tofacitinib, 5 to 10 mg twice daily, for moderate-to-severe alopecia areata. Tofacitinib was given for 6 to 18 months, followed by 6 months of follow-up off drug to assess delayed response and recurrence. For the treated patients, the SALT score, which quantifies what percentage of scalp surface area is affected, served as the measure of disease severity. To study T cell clonal expansion in alopecia areata, the researchers applied high-throughput TCRbeta sequencing to both the C3H/HeJ mouse model and human patients. Scalp tissue and sorted CD4+ and CD8+ peripheral blood T cells from patchy and totalis/universalis alopecia areata patients and from healthy controls were covered by human TCRbeta sequencing. Biopsies were taken from tofacitinib-treated patients at baseline and again at 4 and 24 weeks into treatment, and several of those patients also had a later scalp biopsy. Scalp clonality was compared across normal scalp (n=4), patchy alopecia areata scalp (n=8), and alopecia totalis/universalis scalp (n=8). RNA came from the PAXgene miRNA kit for fixed scalp, the miRNeasy kit for PBMCs, and the RNeasy kit for mouse skin. TCRbeta CDR3 regions were amplified by immunoSEQ multiplex PCR with 35 Vbeta forward and 13 Jbeta reverse primers. The paper's findings and limits, for the study overall: Resident alphabeta T cells in normal human skin are also sequenced, complicating scalp TCR repertoire analysis, unlike mouse skin dominated by gammadelta T cells. Lesional scalp, especially in alopecia totalis/universalis, showed higher clonality and more expanded CD8+ clones than normal scalp, suggesting antigenic drive. Because the treated cohort was small and included a single nonresponder, larger studies are needed to assess links between baseline CD8+ expansion and response. Shared TCR sequences between patients were less evident than in mice, which may be partly attributable to HLA diversity in the patient population. Scalp clonality and the number of expanded CD8+ clones among the top 100 scalp clones were significantly decreased by tofacitinib. Many expanded lesional clones persisted in scalp and blood during tofacitinib treatment, which may partly explain relapse after stopping treatment.

Germline trimming amounts to 2 bases on V and 5 bases on J, with 6 as the count of junction bases outside the gene matches. The germline V gene (reference sequence) supplies CDR1 GTSNPN and CDR2 SVGIG. The CDR3 sequence holds 15 residues, the cysteine and phenylalanine included. Of the read, only the CDR3 DNA is kept; its 45 bases are in frame from base 1. Taken with the paper, the label for treatment or condition translates to: oral pan-JAK inhibitor, 5-10 mg twice daily. Peripheral blood and lesional scalp punch biopsies were obtained from patients with alopecia areata. PBMCs were isolated by density centrifugation and stained for CD3, CD4 and CD8, and CD4+ and CD8+ T cells were sorted on a FACSAria. The method behind the library was the immunoSEQ multiplex PCR assay. To provide template for TCR sequencing, every sample had RNA extracted and reverse transcribed into cDNA. First-strand cDNA was synthesized using SuperScript III with a 2:1 mix of oligo-dT and random hexamers. A synthetic immune receptor repertoire was used to gauge amplification bias, and whatever bias remained was removed computationally. As for the original processing: Raw reads were preprocessed to remove errors, and CDR3 was defined by IMGT conventions from the conserved cysteine to phenylalanine. Clonality was computed by normalizing Shannon entropy by log2 of the number of productive unique TCRs and subtracting the result from 1. CD4 or CD8 identity of scalp clones was inferred by cross-referencing scalp TCRbeta sequences with sorted blood CD4 and CD8 repertoires. Not all clones reach the TCRdb copy of this immuneACCESS table, which keeps in-frame sequences only. Checked studies attribute under half of the gap to unresolved V genes and leave the rest unexplained. The V and J calls and clone size come from that table; D and trimming were worked out from the DNA. The sample includes roughly 190,000 clones, with roughly three fifths observed a single time. The ten biggest clones cover approximately 1.3% of the sample.

As for this clone: Its antigen target is currently unknown. Per-base qualities were not stored, and no clone one base away is much larger.

The sequence came from a human donor with alopecia areata. The rearranged segments are TRBV30 and TRBJ1-1, with 12 central nucleotides matching TRBD1. The sequences come from CD4+ T cells sorted from blood, collected at week 49, from a patient treated with tofacitinib. The DNA sequence is TGTGCCTGGAGTCCTCTGGGACAGGGGGCAACTGAAGCTTTCTTT. This encodes CAWSPLGQGATEAFF.